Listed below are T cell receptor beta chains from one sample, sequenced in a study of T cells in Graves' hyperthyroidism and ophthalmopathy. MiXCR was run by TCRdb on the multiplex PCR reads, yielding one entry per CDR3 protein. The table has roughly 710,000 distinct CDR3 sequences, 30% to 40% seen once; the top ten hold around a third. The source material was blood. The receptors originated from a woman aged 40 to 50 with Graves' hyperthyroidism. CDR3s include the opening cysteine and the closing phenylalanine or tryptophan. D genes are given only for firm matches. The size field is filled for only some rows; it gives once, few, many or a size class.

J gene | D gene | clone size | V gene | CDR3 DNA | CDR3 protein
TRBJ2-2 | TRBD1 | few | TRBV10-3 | TGTGCCATCAGTGAGAAAGTGGACAGGGGTGTCGGGGAGCTGTTTTTT | CAISEKVDRGVGELFF
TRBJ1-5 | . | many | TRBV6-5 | TGTGCCAGCAGTCTCGACAGTGCCCAGCCCCAGCATTTT | CASSLDSAQPQHF
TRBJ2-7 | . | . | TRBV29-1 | TGCAGCGTTGAAGGGCTACCGGGCCGTTCCTACGAGCAGTACTTC | CSVEGLPGRSYEQYF
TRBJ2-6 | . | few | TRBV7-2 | TGTGCCAGCAGCTTATTTTTTCAGGTTTCTGGGGCCAACGTCCTGACTTTC | CASSLFFQVSGANVLTF
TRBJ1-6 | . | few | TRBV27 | TGTGCCAGCTCGATTGGGACACCGGGGGTAGTGAATTCACCCCTCCACTTT | CASSIGTPGVVNSPLHF
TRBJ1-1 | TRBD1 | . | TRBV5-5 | TGTGCCAGCAGCTCCCCCGGGGACAGGGTTAAGATCGAAGCTTTCTTT | CASSSPGDRVKIEAFF
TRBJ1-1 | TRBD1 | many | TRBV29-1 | TGCAGCGTTGAAGGGATCAGGGGGGGGACTGAAGCTTTCTTT | CSVEGIRGGTEAFF
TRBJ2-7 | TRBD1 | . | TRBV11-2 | TGTGCCAGCAGCTCCAGATGGACAGGGGGTATAGACGAGCAGTACTTC | CASSSRWTGGIDEQYF
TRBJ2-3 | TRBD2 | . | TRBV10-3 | TGTGCCATCACCCGAACTAGCGAAAGCACAGATACGCAGTATTTT | CAITRTSESTDTQYF
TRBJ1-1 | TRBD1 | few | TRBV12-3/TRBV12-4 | TGTGCCAGCAGTCCCGAGACAGGGGGCGGGAACACTGAAGCTTTCTTT | CASSPETGGGNTEAFF
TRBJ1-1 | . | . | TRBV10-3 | TGTGCCATCAGTGACCCTAGGGAGGTAAAGGGACGAGCTTTCTTT | CAISDPREVKGRAFF
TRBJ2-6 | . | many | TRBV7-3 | TGTGCCAGCAGCTTAACCGTCTCTGGGGCCAACGTCCTGACTTTC | CASSLTVSGANVLTF
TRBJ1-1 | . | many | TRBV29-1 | TGCAGCGTTGTCCTGAACACTGAAGCTTTCTTT | CSVVLNTEAFF
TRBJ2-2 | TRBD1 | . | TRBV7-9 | TGTGCCAGCAGCACAGACAGGGGAAATGGCGGGGAGCTGTTTTTT | CASSTDRGNGGELFF
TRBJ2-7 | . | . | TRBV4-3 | TGCGCCAGCAGCCAAGAAGGGTCGGGAAGGCAGCAGTACTTC | CASSQEGSGRQQYF
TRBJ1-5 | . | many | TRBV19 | TGTGCCAGCCACGGGCCGGGGGGGAGTGCCGACAATCAGCCCCAGCATTTT | CASHGPGGSADNQPQHF
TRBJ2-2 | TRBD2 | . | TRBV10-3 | TGTGCCATCAGTGACTTCACTAGCGGGAGGACCGGGGAGCTGTTTTTT | CAISDFTSGRTGELFF